The rows below give T cell receptor beta chains drawn from one sample of a study of blood T cell repertoires in COVID-19. Profiled with immunoSEQ multiplex PCR; TCRdb holds only in-frame clones, not every one. Of more than 200,000 clones listed, 85% to 90% are singletons. The specimen was PBMCs or T cells enriched from blood (not recorded which). Receptor source: a woman aged 30 to 39 with acute COVID-19. The CDR3 runs from the conserved cysteine through the conserved F or W. Each record gives: D gene, J gene, clone size, V gene, CDR3 DNA, CDR3 protein. D genes are given only for firm matches. Only part of the rows carry a size: once, few, many, or a class if the clone is expanded.

D gene: TRBD2; J gene: TRBJ2-3; clone size: .; V gene: TRBV6-5; CDR3 DNA: TGTGCCAGCGGAGCGGGGGGGGACACAGATACGCAGTATTTT; CDR3 protein: CASGAGGDTDTQYF
D gene: TRBD2; J gene: TRBJ2-3; clone size: once; V gene: TRBV3-1/TRBV3-2; CDR3 DNA: TGTGCCAGCAGCCAAGACATAGCGGGGAGCATCACAGATACGCAGTATTTT; CDR3 protein: CASSQDIAGSITDTQYF
D gene: TRBD1; J gene: TRBJ2-7; clone size: few; V gene: TRBV27; CDR3 DNA: TGTGCCAGCAGTTCCTCATCAACAGGGGGCGAGCAGTACTTC; CDR3 protein: CASSSSSTGGEQYF
D gene: .; J gene: TRBJ2-3; clone size: .; V gene: TRBV7-8; CDR3 DNA: TGTGCCAGCAGGTTTAAAAGGGCTAGCTCAGATACGCAGTATTTT; CDR3 protein: CASRFKRASSDTQYF
D gene: .; J gene: TRBJ1-5; clone size: .; V gene: TRBV4-1; CDR3 DNA: TGCGCCAGCAGCCACACAGGATATAGCAATCAGCCCCAGCATTTT; CDR3 protein: CASSHTGYSNQPQHF
D gene: TRBD1; J gene: TRBJ1-2; clone size: few; V gene: TRBV27; CDR3 DNA: TGTGCCAGCAGTTTGACACGGGCGTATCAGGGGGACTATGGCTACACCTTC; CDR3 protein: CASSLTRAYQGDYGYTF
D gene: .; J gene: TRBJ1-6; clone size: .; V gene: TRBV13; CDR3 DNA: TGTGCCAGCAGCTTAGGAGGGGCTAAGGGCTCACCCCTCCACTTT; CDR3 protein: CASSLGGAKGSPLHF
D gene: .; J gene: TRBJ1-1; clone size: .; V gene: TRBV19; CDR3 DNA: TGTGCCAGTAGTCGGCAAGGGGCGGACACTGAAGCTTTCTTT; CDR3 protein: CASSRQGADTEAFF
D gene: .; J gene: TRBJ1-2; clone size: .; V gene: TRBV24-1; CDR3 DNA: TGTGCCACCAGTGCTGGTGGGAGCGGCTACACCTTC; CDR3 protein: CATSAGGSGYTF
D gene: .; J gene: TRBJ2-1; clone size: .; V gene: TRBV20-1; CDR3 DNA: TGCAGTGCTAGTCCGGCCTACTCGGCGAGGGAGCAGTTCTTC; CDR3 protein: CSASPAYSAREQFF
D gene: .; J gene: TRBJ2-3; clone size: .; V gene: TRBV13; CDR3 DNA: TGTGCCAGCAGCTTACATGGCGGCAATCCAGATACGCAGTATTTT; CDR3 protein: CASSLHGGNPDTQYF
D gene: TRBD1; J gene: TRBJ2-7; clone size: .; V gene: TRBV7-6; CDR3 DNA: TGTGCCAGCAGCTTGGAGAGCAGGGGGCCCGGGGAGCAGTACTTC; CDR3 protein: CASSLESRGPGEQYF
D gene: .; J gene: TRBJ1-1; clone size: .; V gene: TRBV27; CDR3 DNA: TGTGCCAGCAGTTTACGTCTCGCGGACACTGAAGCTTTCTTT; CDR3 protein: CASSLRLADTEAFF
D gene: .; J gene: TRBJ1-1; clone size: .; V gene: TRBV28; CDR3 DNA: TGTGCCAGCAGGGGAGGGAGGGAAGCTTTCTTT; CDR3 protein: CASRGGREAFF
D gene: TRBD1; J gene: TRBJ1-5; clone size: .; V gene: TRBV7-3; CDR3 DNA: TGTGCCAGCAGCTTAGGACCGAGGGGGCAGTATAGCAATCAGCCCCAGCATTTT; CDR3 protein: CASSLGPRGQYSNQPQHF
D gene: TRBD1; J gene: TRBJ1-4; clone size: .; V gene: TRBV7-8; CDR3 DNA: TGTGCCACCATGGACAGGGGGCGGGAGGGTGAAAAACTGTTTTTT; CDR3 protein: CATMDRGREGEKLFF
D gene: TRBD1; J gene: TRBJ1-2; clone size: .; V gene: TRBV6-6; CDR3 DNA: TGTGCCAGCTACAGGGGGGTTTATGGCTACACCTTC; CDR3 protein: CASYRGVYGYTF
D gene: .; J gene: TRBJ1-2; clone size: .; V gene: TRBV7-9; CDR3 DNA: TGTGCCAGCAGCTTAATTCGGGCGAGGGTTTATGGCTACACCTTC; CDR3 protein: CASSLIRARVYGYTF
D gene: .; J gene: TRBJ1-4; clone size: .; V gene: TRBV10-3; CDR3 DNA: TGTGCCATCAGTCCGGACTGGAATGAAAAACTGTTTTTT; CDR3 protein: CAISPDWNEKLFF
D gene: .; J gene: TRBJ1-2; clone size: once; V gene: TRBV4-1; CDR3 DNA: TGCGCCAGCAGCCAAGTGCCCTCGGAGTATATATCGGTATATGGCTACACCTTC; CDR3 protein: CASSQVPSEYISVYGYTF
D gene: .; J gene: TRBJ1-1; clone size: few; V gene: TRBV4-1; CDR3 DNA: TGCGCCAGCAGCCAAAATTTCGAGGGACTTGAGGCTTTCTTT; CDR3 protein: CASSQNFEGLEAFF
D gene: .; J gene: TRBJ1-2; clone size: .; V gene: TRBV4-1; CDR3 DNA: TGCGCCAGCAGCCAACCCCTATCTGGTAATAACTATGGCTACACCTTC; CDR3 protein: CASSQPLSGNNYGYTF
D gene: .; J gene: TRBJ1-4; clone size: .; V gene: TRBV6-6; CDR3 DNA: TGTGCCAGCAGTTATTACAGTACAAGTGAAAAACTGTTTTTT; CDR3 protein: CASSYYSTSEKLFF
D gene: .; J gene: TRBJ2-3; clone size: .; V gene: TRBV19; CDR3 DNA: TGTGCCAGTAGCTGGAGTGGATTTGAGGATACGCAGTATTTT; CDR3 protein: CASSWSGFEDTQYF